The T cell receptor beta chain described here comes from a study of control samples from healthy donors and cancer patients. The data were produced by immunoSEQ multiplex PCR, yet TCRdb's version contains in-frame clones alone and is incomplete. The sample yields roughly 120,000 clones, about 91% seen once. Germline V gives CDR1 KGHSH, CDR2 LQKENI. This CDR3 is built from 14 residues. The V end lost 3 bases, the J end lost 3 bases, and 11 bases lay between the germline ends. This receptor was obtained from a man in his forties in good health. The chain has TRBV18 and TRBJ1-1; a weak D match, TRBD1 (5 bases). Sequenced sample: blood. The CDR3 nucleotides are TGTGCCAGCTCACCGTCCGGGGCGTACACTGAAGCTTTCTTT. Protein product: CASSPSGAYTEAFF.